Listed below are T cell receptor beta chains from one sample, sequenced in a study of cytomegalovirus exposure and HLA in healthy donors. Method: immunoSEQ multiplex PCR; TCRdb's copy keeps in-frame clones and lacks some. This sample has about 140,000 clones; more than 55% occur once, and the top ten carry 6.5%. Material: PBMCs. These receptors were taken from a woman aged 60-70 years in good health and CMV-seronegative. Each CDR3 is given without its conserved first and last residue. D genes are given only for firm matches.

v_call d_call cdr3_aa
TRBV6-5 - ASSYSGGSYNEQF
TRBV7-3 - ASSLNPAGTGANVLT
TRBV13 - ASSLGGVEQY
TRBV7-2 - ASSDWSSSYEQY
TRBV4-2 TRBD2 ASSQGRGGDTQY
TRBV5-4 - ASSPVPSHYGYT
TRBV7-8 TRBD1 ASLRGQGRNSPLH
TRBV4-1 - ASSRGSLQKYNSPLH
TRBV5-1 - ASSLEALRTDTQY
TRBV6-6 - ASSTDRDSTYEQY
TRBV5-1 TRBD1 ASSLDRGRVQY
TRBV11-2 TRBD1 ASSQTGRGNTEAF
TRBV7-8 - ASSARLEGHYEQY
TRBV6-5 TRBD2 ASSYGLAGGPYEQY
TRBV5-4 - ASSQGWTQETQY
TRBV2 TRBD2 ASRGRVSNEQF
TRBV18 TRBD1 ASSLGQGDYNEQF
TRBV20-1 - SARLGRLLY
TRBV5-1 TRBD2 ASSSGGQTYEQY
TRBV6-6 - ASRRGPETQY
TRBV7-2 TRBD2 ASSLMAGGYEQY
TRBV27 - ASTMTGTANTGELF
TRBV29-1 TRBD2 SVVGGSGSSYEQY
TRBV9 - ASSVEPSGVDTQY
TRBV7-2 TRBD2 ASSWKGLTSYEQY
TRBV7-9 - SSSLVVGVPTDTQY
TRBV2 TRBD1 ATAPNPGQGAYEQY
TRBV21-1 - ASSKKPTGIGNQPQH
TRBV5-1 - ASRRNTGELF
TRBV2 TRBD1 ASSEFTGVSETQY
TRBV27 TRBD1 ASSRADVTRGSEQF
TRBV5-1 - ASSSPSGFGETQY
TRBV5-4 TRBD2 ASSLVVAGRTDTQY
TRBV19 TRBD1 ASSIAGDRVYEQF
TRBV5-1 TRBD1 ASSRTTGGALGEQY
TRBV7-3 TRBD2 ASSPRGLAGDNEQF
TRBV7-2 TRBD2 ASSALAGVGEQY
TRBV27 - ASSFKLGQIRYPNYGYT
TRBV9 TRBD2 ASSVTSGSYNEQF
TRBV6-5 - ASSVRGGEAF
TRBV5-5 TRBD1 ASSRGQGNTEAF
TRBV5-6 - ASSFFGGRTDTQY
TRBV7-2 - ASSLVGGSVNTEAF
TRBV25-1 - ASSEDSRPDTQY
TRBV6-1 - ASSEALIGGKLF
TRBV6-5 - ASSYSANEQF
TRBV7-2 - ASSPQTVSTDTQY
TRBV5-1 - ASSLEPSAMNTEAF
TRBV2 - ASSEAVAGETQY